Sequencing of this T cell receptor beta chain was carried out in a study of T cells in localized non-small cell lung cancer. General study results and limits: Turning up in adjacent lung were a median roughly 50 of the top 100 tumor clones.

Here immunoSEQ multiplex PCR was the method, and the copy in TCRdb shows in-frame clones only, minus some. The sample contains 17,000 or so clones, 80% to 90% of which appear only once. On this clone: Its matching antigen is unknown.

The sample was peripheral blood, taken before any cancer treatment. This sequence originates from a male donor older than 55 with stage II squamous cell lung carcinoma.

CDR3 sequence: CASNKGSQETQYF. The DNA of the CDR3 is TGCGCCAGCAATAAAGGTTCACAAGAGACCCAGTACTTC. V usage is TRBV5-1 and J usage is TRBJ2-5; D uncertain. V was trimmed by 6 bases and J by 2 bases, leaving 11 bases between them. The CDR3 is 13 residues long. Germline V gene lookup returns CDR1 SGHRS and CDR2 YFSETQ.